The rows below give T cell receptor beta chains drawn from one sample of a study of T cell changes during pregnancy in multiple sclerosis. Sequencing was performed with immunoSEQ multiplex PCR; in TCRdb, only in-frame clones are kept and a portion is missing. The sample has over 30,000 clones; 88% are singletons. Material: CD4+ T cells from peripheral blood mononuclear cells, obtained before pregnancy. All receptors come from a female donor with multiple sclerosis, enrolled in a pregnancy study. Each CDR3 is given with its conserved first and last residue. The size entry is marked missing in some rows and otherwise reads once, few, many or a size class.

>15|TRBV6-1|NA|TRBJ2-1
CASSEGRGLRVEQFF
>19|TRBV14|NA|TRBJ2-1
CASSQGGLAGDWAYNEQFF
>14|TRBV28|NA|TRBJ1-1
CASSSERGNTEAFF
>13|TRBV4-1|NA|TRBJ2-3
CASSQERRTRGYF
>15|TRBV19|NA|TRBJ2-1
CASSIRLAGENEQFF
>13|TRBV6-5|NA|TRBJ1-2
CASSYVLNYGYTF
>16|TRBV16|NA|TRBJ2-2
CASSQSGRDYGGELFF
>14|TRBV28|NA|TRBJ2-5
CASSSGQHQETQYF
>12|TRBV2|NA|TRBJ1-1
CASTGENTEAFF
>16|TRBV5-4|NA|TRBJ2-7
CASSLGLAGGNHEQYF
>16|TRBV4-3|NA|TRBJ1-3
CASSQGHLSSGNTIYF
>15|TRBV6-6|NA|TRBJ2-1
CASSSGTSGVNEQFF
>15|TRBV29-1|NA|TRBJ2-1
CSVDQTSGSYNEQFF
>15|TRBV6-6|NA|TRBJ2-3
CASSSDRSPTDTQYF
>13|TRBV6-4|NA|TRBJ1-2
CASSENINYGYTF
>14|TRBV7-9|once|TRBJ2-7
CASSLRQGFYEQYF
>14|TRBV21-1|NA|TRBJ2-1
CARFPRLALHEQFF
>15|TRBV9|NA|TRBJ2-1
CASSLGQGVFNEQFF
>13|TRBV28|NA|TRBJ1-4
CASSLGRGGKLFF
>14|TRBV5-1|NA|TRBJ2-3
CASSPRGGTDTQYF
>15|TRBV19|NA|TRBJ1-5
CASSIGDSINQPQHF
>15|TRBV4-1|NA|TRBJ2-2
CASSNGRAKDGELFF
>15|TRBV7-2|NA|TRBJ2-5
CASSFNPGNQETQYF
>16|TRBV9|NA|TRBJ2-5
CASSVGTLLGQETQYF
>15|TRBV18|few|TRBJ2-2
CASSPNSQGTGELFF
>13|TRBV19|few|TRBJ1-5
CASSGEADQPQHF
>16|TRBV7-3|NA|TRBJ2-3
CASSSRGTGGADTQYF
>12|TRBV30|NA|TRBJ1-2
CAWSVIQYGYTF
>14|TRBV2|NA|TRBJ2-7
CASKYGQGPYEQYF
>12|TRBV28|NA|TRBJ2-5
CASSYRKETQYF
>12|TRBV13|NA|TRBJ2-2
CASSWETGELFF
>16|TRBV23-1|NA|TRBJ1-5
CAGFRQVESGYQPQHF
>13|TRBV30|few|TRBJ2-1
CAGRQASYNEQFF
>14|TRBV1|NA|TRBJ1-5
CTSSQRSFPQPQHF
>14|TRBV2|medium-sized|TRBJ2-5
CASSLGQGVETQYF
>15|TRBV5-4|NA|TRBJ2-1
CASSFGASGNNEQFF
>14|TRBV28|NA|TRBJ1-5
CASSSDRVGQPQHF
>13|TRBV19|NA|TRBJ1-2
CASSIAQIYGYTF
>18|TRBV19|NA|TRBJ2-2
CASSIMAGLAVNTGELFF
>13|TRBV18|NA|TRBJ2-7
CASSPDRPDEQYF
>14|TRBV6-1|NA|TRBJ2-2
CASSRQGAGGELFF
>14|TRBV28|NA|TRBJ2-6
CASAQDSGANVLTF
>16|TRBV28|NA|TRBJ2-5
CASSLSLAGLQETQYF
>16|TRBV4-1|NA|TRBJ1-1
CASSQGHLGVRTEAFF
>14|TRBV12-5|NA|TRBJ1-2
CASGTGVVFRGYTF
>15|TRBV5-1|NA|TRBJ2-7
CASSFWTAGSYEQYF
>14|TRBV19|NA|TRBJ2-7
CASSMYRDPNEQYF
>18|TRBV5-6|NA|TRBJ1-5
CASSYQGARRYSNQPQHF
>15|TRBV28|NA|TRBJ1-5
CASSMQGKNGQPQHF
>14|TRBV9|NA|TRBJ1-4
CASSGGTGGEKLFF
>13|TRBV6-5|NA|TRBJ1-2
CASVQGGGYGYTF
>15|TRBV7-6|NA|TRBJ2-5
CASSLGTSFEETQYF
>15|TRBV11-2|NA|TRBJ1-4
CASSSPGRGSEKLFF
>14|TRBV6-1|NA|TRBJ2-6
CAIRGGTGANVLTF
>12|TRBV10-3|NA|TRBJ2-7
CAIGRDRREQYF